These 23 T cell receptor beta chains were all obtained from the same sample, sequenced in a study of T cells expressing NK-cell markers (dated by TCRdb to 2020 to 2022). The method behind the library was 5' RACE. The sequencer listed for this sample is Illumina HiSeq 2000. TCRdb reprocessed the reads into one record per CDR3 protein sequence, lacking DNA. The sample table on file contains roughly 420,000 distinct CDR3 sequences. In total, the top ten clones hold under 7.5% of the sample. The material sequenced was blood T cells: a sorted CD56 or NKG2C T cell subset, CD4+ or CD8+ T cells, or bulk PBMC T cells (not recorded which). Receptor source: a woman aged 18-70 years in good health.

The CDR3 spells CASSPLAATGELFF. J is TRBJ2-2 and V is TRBV13; TCRdb's assignment of TRBD1 cannot be checked, as there is no DNA. CDR3 size: 14 residues. Germline CDR1 reads PRHDT; CDR2 reads FYEKMQ (reference sequence).

The genes are TRBV3-1 and TRBJ1-1. Germline V CDR1 and CDR2: LGHDT, YNNKEL (reference sequence). This CDR3 is 16 amino acids long. CDR3 residues: CASSQDLQGPDTEAFF.

The CDR3 reads CASRGDPPYEQYF. The chain combines TRBV10-2 with TRBJ2-7; TCRdb indicates TRBD1, and absent DNA this call remains unverified. The CDR3 length is 13 residues. Germline V gives CDR1 WSHSY, CDR2 SAAADI.

The J gene is TRBJ2-1, the V gene TRBV5-1; as DNA is missing, the TRBD1 call by TCRdb cannot be tested. The CDR3 totals 14 residues. The germline CDR1 and CDR2 sequences are SGHRS and YFSETQ. The CDR3 sequence is CASSLTGGSNEQFF.

V and J are TRBV6-5 and TRBJ2-2; TCRdb lists TRBD2, though no DNA is available to test this call. Germline V lookup: CDR1 MNHEY, CDR2 SVGAGI. The CDR3 has 17 residues. CDR3: CASSYSSGGMGTGELFF.

The V call is TRBV5-6, the J call TRBJ1-4. Germline assignment: CDR1 SGHDT and CDR2 YYEEEE. The CDR3 sequence is 14 residues long. This chain's CDR3 is CASSAGSEMGKLFF.

V and J are TRBV20-1 and TRBJ1-1; TCRdb calls TRBD1, which cannot be checked without DNA. Germline V gene lookup returns CDR1 DFQATT and CDR2 SNEGSKA (reference sequence). The CDR3 sequence is 13 residues long. This CDR3 is CSAIQTVNTEAFF.

V and J are TRBV29-1 and TRBJ2-7; TCRdb calls TRBD1, which cannot be checked without DNA. Germline CDR1 SQVTM, CDR2 ANQGSEA. This CDR3 is 14 amino acids long. The CDR3 is CSVVRQASAWEQYF.

The J gene is TRBJ2-1, the V gene TRBV12-3 or TRBV12-4; TCRdb's D call of TRBD2 is untestable without DNA. The CDR3 is 17 residues long. The CDR3 protein is CASSLGERRGGSYEQFF.

The V gene is TRBV18, the J gene TRBJ2-6. The V gene's germline CDR1 is KGHSH and CDR2 LQKENI. The CDR3 contains 15 residues. CDR3 sequence reads: CASSLQGYGANVLTF.

The V gene is TRBV5-1, the J gene TRBJ1-1; TCRdb's assignment of TRBD1 cannot be checked, as there is no DNA. Germline V lookup: CDR1 SGHRS, CDR2 YFSETQ. This CDR3 is 14 amino acids long. The CDR3 spells CASSSALSDTEAFF.

The gene calls are TRBV5-4 and TRBJ2-3; the D call of TRBD1 rests on TCRdb alone, since no DNA is present to check it. CDR1 SGHNT and CDR2 YYREEE come from the germline V gene (reference sequence). The CDR3 sequence is 18 residues long. The CDR3 loop is CASSVGSSPGLGGNTQYF.

V and J are TRBV20-1 and TRBJ1-1; TCRdb reports TRBD1, a call that lacks DNA to check it against. The CDR3 consists of 15 residues. Germline V CDR1 and CDR2: DFQATT, SNEGSKA (reference sequence). The chain's CDR3 is CSARDFQAPNTEAFF.

This chain joins TRBV27 and TRBJ2-1; the D call from TCRdb, TRBD2, cannot be confirmed without DNA. CDR1 is MNHEY, CDR2 SMNVEV, per germline (reference sequence). CDR3 length: 15 residues. The CDR3 sequence is CASSSRGLAGNEQFF.

The chain uses TRBV5-6 and TRBJ2-3; the TRBD1 assignment by TCRdb is unverifiable without DNA. Per the germline V gene, CDR1 is SGHDT and CDR2 is YYEEEE. This CDR3 contains 14 residues. The CDR3 spells CASTTGIGTDTQYF.

V is TRBV20-1 and J is TRBJ2-1; with no DNA, the TCRdb D assignment of TRBD1 cannot be verified. CDR3 length equals 15 residues. Germline loops: CDR1 DFQATT, CDR2 SNEGSKA (reference sequence). The chain's CDR3 is CSAQFGTGSHNEQFF.

The rearrangement joins TRBV6-1 to TRBJ2-3; the TRBD2 assignment by TCRdb is unverifiable without DNA. Germline CDR1 MNHNS, CDR2 SASEGT. CDR3 length: 18 residues. This CDR3 is CASRGLAGGHQAPDTQYF.

This chain connects TRBV20-1 to TRBJ2-7. Germline V gives CDR1 DFQATT, CDR2 SNEGSKA (reference sequence). The CDR3 sequence is 11 residues long. The CDR3 here is CSAKTTYEQYF.

This chain connects TRBV5-1 to TRBJ2-1; checking the TCRdb D call of TRBD1 is not possible without DNA. The CDR3 length is 15 residues. Germline CDR1 is SGHRS and CDR2 is YFSETQ. The CDR3 sequence is CASSLGGTPGDEQFF.

The chain recombines TRBV20-1 with TRBJ2-4; the D call of TRBD2 rests on TCRdb alone, since no DNA is present to check it. The CDR3 contains 15 residues. Germline V gives CDR1 DFQATT, CDR2 SNEGSKA (reference sequence). The CDR3 here is CSAPWAGGGKNIQYF.

The chain combines TRBV20-1 with TRBJ2-3; TCRdb's D call of TRBD2 is untestable without DNA. CDR3 size: 18 residues. Germline V gives CDR1 DFQATT, CDR2 SNEGSKA (reference sequence). This chain's CDR3 is CSALGLSDRLAGRDTQYF.

The genes are TRBV7-2 and TRBJ2-2. Germline values: CDR1 SGHTA, CDR2 FQGNSA. The CDR3 length is 13 residues. This chain's CDR3 is CASSLVTTGELFF.

The rearrangement joins TRBV7-9 to TRBJ2-1; without DNA, the TCRdb call of TRBD2 cannot be checked. This CDR3 has 17 residues. The germline V gene encodes CDR1 SEHNR and CDR2 FQNEAQ (reference sequence). Here the CDR3 reads CASSSAGLSGVSNEQFF. The complete variable domain, with remaining parts taken from reference TRBV7-9 and TRBJ2-1, reads DTGVSQNPRHKITKRGQNVTFRCDPISEHNRLYWYRQTLGQGPEFLTYFQNEAQLEKSRLLSDRFSAERPKGSFSTLEIQRTEQGDSAMYLCASSSAGLSGVSNEQFFGPGTRLTVL.